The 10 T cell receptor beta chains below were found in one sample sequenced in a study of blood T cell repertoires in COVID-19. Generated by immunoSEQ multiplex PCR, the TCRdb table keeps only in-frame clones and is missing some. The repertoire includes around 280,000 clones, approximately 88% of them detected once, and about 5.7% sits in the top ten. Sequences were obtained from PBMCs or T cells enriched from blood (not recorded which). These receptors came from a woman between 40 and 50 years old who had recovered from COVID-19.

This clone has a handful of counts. CDR3 DNA sequence: TGTGCCAGCAGTCCTCGCACTAGCGGGCCCTACGAGCAGTACTTC. Translated: CASSPRTSGPYEQYF. The chain employs TRBV2 and TRBJ2-7; 9 nucleotides agree with TRBD2. Unmatched junction bases numbered 7, after V lost 5 bases and J lost 2 bases. CDR3 size: 15 residues. Germline V gene lookup returns CDR1 SNHLY and CDR2 FYNNEI.

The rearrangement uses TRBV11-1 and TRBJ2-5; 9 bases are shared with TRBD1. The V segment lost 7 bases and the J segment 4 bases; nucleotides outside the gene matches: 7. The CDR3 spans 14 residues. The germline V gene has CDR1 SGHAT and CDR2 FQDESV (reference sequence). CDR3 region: CASTGTGWSETQYF. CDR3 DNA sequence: TGTGCCAGCACCGGGACAGGGTGGTCAGAGACCCAGTACTTC. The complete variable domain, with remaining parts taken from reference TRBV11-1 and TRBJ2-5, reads EAEVAQSPRYKITEKSQAVAFWCDPISGHATLYWYRQILGQGPELLVQFQDESVVDDSQLPKDRFSAERLKGVDSTLKIQPAELGDSAMYLCASTGTGWSETQYFGPGTRLLVL.

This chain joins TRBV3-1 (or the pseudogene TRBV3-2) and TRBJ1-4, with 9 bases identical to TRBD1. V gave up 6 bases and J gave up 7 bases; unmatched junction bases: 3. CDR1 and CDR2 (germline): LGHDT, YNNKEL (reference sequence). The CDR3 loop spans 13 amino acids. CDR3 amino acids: CASRQGASEKLFF. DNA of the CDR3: TGTGCCAGCAGACAGGGGGCGTCTGAAAAACTGTTTTTT.

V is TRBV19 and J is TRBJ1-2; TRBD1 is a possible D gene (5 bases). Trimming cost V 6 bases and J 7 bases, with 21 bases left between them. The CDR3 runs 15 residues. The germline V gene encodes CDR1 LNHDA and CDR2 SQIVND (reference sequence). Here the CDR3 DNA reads TGTGCCAGTAGGCGAACGGGACTCAGGCCGGGTGGCTACACCTTC. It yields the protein CASRRTGLRPGGYTF. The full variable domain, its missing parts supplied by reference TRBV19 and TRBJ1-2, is DGGITQSPKYLFRKEGQNVTLSCEQNLNHDAMYWYRQDPGQGLRLIYYSQIVNDFQKGDIAEGYSVSREKKESFPLTVTSAQKNPTAFYLCASRRTGLRPGGYTFGSGTRLTVV.

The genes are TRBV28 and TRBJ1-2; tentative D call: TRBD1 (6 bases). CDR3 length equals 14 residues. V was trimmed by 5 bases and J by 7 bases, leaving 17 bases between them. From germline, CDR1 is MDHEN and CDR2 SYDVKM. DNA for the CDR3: TGTGCCAGCAGTCCTACACGACAGGCGGCTGGCTACACCTTC. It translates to CASSPTRQAAGYTF.

CDR3 nucleotide sequence: TGTGCCAGCAGCTGGCAGGGGGCGCGGGTCACCGGGGAGCTGTTTTTT. Translation gives CASSWQGARVTGELFF. This chain uses TRBV5-6 with TRBJ2-2; 8 nucleotides agree with TRBD1. V was pared by 3 bases and J by 4 bases, with 8 bases of the junction left unmatched. The CDR3 sequence is 16 residues long. Germline CDR1 SGHDT, CDR2 YYEEEE.

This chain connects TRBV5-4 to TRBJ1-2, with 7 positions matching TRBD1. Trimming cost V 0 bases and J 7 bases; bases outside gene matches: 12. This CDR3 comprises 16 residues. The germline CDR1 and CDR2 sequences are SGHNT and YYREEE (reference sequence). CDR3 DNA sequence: TGTGCCAGCAGCTTGGGTAGGGGTCAGGGGGGACCTGGCTACACCTTC. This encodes CASSLGRGQGGPGYTF.

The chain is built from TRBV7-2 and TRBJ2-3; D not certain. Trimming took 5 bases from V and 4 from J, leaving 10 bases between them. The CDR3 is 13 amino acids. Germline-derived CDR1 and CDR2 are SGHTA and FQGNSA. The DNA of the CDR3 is TGTGCCAGCAGCCTGGGTCTAGCAGATACGCAGTATTTT. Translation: CASSLGLADTQYF.

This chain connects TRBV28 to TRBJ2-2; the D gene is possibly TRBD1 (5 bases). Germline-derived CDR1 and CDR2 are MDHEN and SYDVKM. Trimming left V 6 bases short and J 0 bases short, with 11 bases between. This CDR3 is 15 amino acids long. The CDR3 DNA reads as TGTGCCAGCAGCCGGACAAATCCGAACACCGGGGAGCTGTTTTTT. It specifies CASSRTNPNTGELFF.

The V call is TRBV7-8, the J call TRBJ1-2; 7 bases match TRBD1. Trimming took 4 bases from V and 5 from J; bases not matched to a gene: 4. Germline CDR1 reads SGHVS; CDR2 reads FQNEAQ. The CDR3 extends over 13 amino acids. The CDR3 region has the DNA TGTGCCAGCAGCTCACAGGGGCCGTATGGCTACACCTTC. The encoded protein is CASSSQGPYGYTF.